Detailed here is one T cell receptor (beta chain). Participants were aged 18 to 89 years, lived in about two dozen US areas, and enrolled virtually. Participants' reported clinical history set cohort assignment. The data originate from a study of blood T cell repertoires in COVID-19. The overall study: T cells, B-cell-depleted T cells, or PBMCs provided the cDNA or gDNA that served as material.

As originally analysed: Quantification of nucleated cells was approximated via reference gene primer amplification. Libraries were prepared by immunoSEQ multiplex PCR; TCRdb keeps only in-frame clonotypes and omits some of them. V and J calls and clone size come straight from that table; D and trimming were deduced from the DNA. The sample holds approximately 190,000 clones, 84% seen once. The sequencing input was PBMCs or T cells enriched from blood (not recorded which). The clonotype originates from a woman aged 25 to 39 who had been exposed to COVID-19.

This chain's CDR3 is CASSQTGGYSNQPQHF. The CDR3 coding sequence is TGTGCCAGCAGCCAGACAGGGGGTTATAGCAATCAGCCCCAGCATTTT. The rearrangement uses TRBV3-1 (or the pseudogene TRBV3-2) and TRBJ1-5, with 9 bases lining up with TRBD1. The junction had 3 bases not matched to a gene; V was cut back by 3 bases and J by 0 bases. Germline V gene sequence: CDR1 LGHDT, CDR2 YNNKEL (reference sequence). The CDR3 loop spans 16 amino acids.